The rows below give T cell receptor beta chains drawn from one sample of a study of blood T cell repertoires in COVID-19. Produced via immunoSEQ multiplex PCR; TCRdb's table is partial and in-frame only. The sample carries over 250,000 clones, about four fifths recorded once. Material for sequencing was peripheral blood. These receptors all come from a woman in her fifties or sixties who had recovered from COVID-19. Both conserved end residues are part of each CDR3. D genes are given only for firm matches. Expanded clones get a size class; other rows say once, few or many, or leave the size out.

J gene | clone size | V gene | D gene | CDR3 protein | CDR3 DNA
TRBJ2-7 | NA | TRBV28 | TRBD1 | CASSGRDRNAYEQYF | TGTGCCAGCAGTGGCCGGGACAGAAACGCCTACGAGCAGTACTTC
TRBJ2-4 | NA | TRBV2 | TRBD1 | CASSEGGRQGSGEYF | TGTGCCAGCAGTGAAGGAGGGCGACAGGGGTCGGGGGAGTACTTC
TRBJ1-3 | NA | TRBV28 | NA | CASSFELSGNTIYF | TGTGCCAGCAGTTTCGAGCTCTCCGGAAACACCATATATTTT
TRBJ1-2 | NA | TRBV10-3 | TRBD1 | CAISVTGTGSVYTF | TGTGCCATCAGTGTCACCGGGACAGGCTCGGTCTACACCTTC
TRBJ2-7 | NA | TRBV5-4 | TRBD1 | CASSLTGGNEQYF | TGTGCCAGCAGCTTGACAGGGGGGAACGAGCAGTACTTC
TRBJ2-2 | NA | TRBV7-2 | NA | CASSPQGATTGELFF | TGTGCCAGCAGCCCCCAAGGGGCCACCACCGGGGAGCTGTTTTTT
TRBJ2-7 | NA | TRBV7-3 | TRBD2 | CASSPTSGPYEQYF | TGTGCCAGCAGCCCCACTAGCGGACCCTACGAGCAGTACTTC
TRBJ2-3 | NA | TRBV19 | TRBD1 | CASIRTGEADTQYF | TGTGCCAGTATCAGGACAGGGGAAGCAGATACGCAGTATTTT
TRBJ2-3 | NA | TRBV7-3 | TRBD1 | CASSTAGTGVGTDTQYF | TGTGCCAGCAGTACAGCCGGGACAGGGGTGGGCACAGATACGCAGTATTTT
TRBJ2-1 | NA | TRBV7-2 | NA | CASSFTAMSYNEQFF | TGTGCCAGCAGCTTCACAGCTATGTCCTACAATGAGCAGTTCTTC
TRBJ2-3 | NA | TRBV5-1 | NA | CASSLGGVGSDTQYF | TGCGCCAGCAGCTTGGGCGGGGTTGGGTCAGATACGCAGTATTTT
TRBJ2-1 | NA | TRBV9 | TRBD1 | CASSAHTGDLRQFF | TGTGCCAGCAGCGCTCATACAGGGGACCTTCGCCAGTTCTTC
TRBJ2-7 | NA | TRBV29-1 | NA | CSVGQSYEQYF | TGCAGCGTTGGACAGTCCTACGAGCAGTACTTC
TRBJ2-7 | NA | TRBV11-2 | TRBD1 | CASSSGAGGYEQYF | TGTGCCAGCAGCTCCGGGGCAGGGGGCTACGAGCAGTACTTC
TRBJ2-7 | NA | TRBV29-1 | NA | CSVYIGGPGEQYF | TGCAGCGTCTATATCGGGGGGCCGGGAGAGCAGTACTTC
TRBJ1-2 | NA | TRBV5-1 | TRBD1 | CASSLPGTGGAYGYTF | TGCGCCAGCAGCCTCCCAGGGACAGGGGGCGCCTATGGCTACACCTTC
TRBJ2-7 | NA | TRBV6-5 | TRBD2 | CASRASGYEQYF | TGTGCCAGCAGAGCTAGCGGCTACGAGCAGTACTTC
TRBJ1-1 | NA | TRBV7-2 | NA | CASTYSIERINTEAFF | TGTGCCAGCACCTACTCGATAGAGAGGATTAACACTGAAGCTTTCTTT
TRBJ1-1 | NA | TRBV5-1 | TRBD1 | CASSFITGGQTEAFF | TGCGCCAGCAGCTTTATCACAGGGGGCCAGACTGAAGCTTTCTTT
TRBJ2-6 | NA | TRBV10-3 | TRBD1 | CAISRTGGTLGANVLTF | TGTGCCATCAGTCGGACAGGGGGAACTCTGGGGGCCAACGTCCTGACTTTC
TRBJ2-3 | many | TRBV28 | TRBD2 | CASRAGGLADTQYF | TGTGCCAGCAGGGCGGGGGGGCTGGCAGATACGCAGTATTTT
TRBJ1-1 | NA | TRBV5-5 | TRBD1 | CASSDAGGRLDTEAFF | TGTGCCAGCAGCGATGCAGGGGGACGGCTGGACACTGAAGCTTTCTTT
TRBJ2-7 | NA | TRBV6-2/TRBV6-3 | TRBD1 | CASSRGSGTGGEQYF | TGTGCCAGCAGTAGAGGTTCCGGGACAGGGGGTGAGCAGTACTTC
TRBJ1-1 | NA | TRBV7-3 | TRBD1 | CASSPGTAMNTEAFF | TGTGCCAGCAGCCCGGGGACAGCTATGAACACTGAAGCTTTCTTT
TRBJ2-7 | NA | TRBV6-5 | TRBD2 | CASSTRLAGRYEQYF | TGTGCCAGCAGTACCCGACTAGCGGGAAGGTACGAGCAGTACTTC
TRBJ2-1 | NA | TRBV7-2 | TRBD2 | CASSLGLASYNEQFF | TGTGCCAGCAGCCTGGGACTAGCCTCCTACAATGAGCAGTTCTTC
TRBJ2-3 | NA | TRBV11-2 | NA | CASRNTPPQRAGDDTQYF | TGTGCCAGCAGAAACACGCCACCTCAACGAGCCGGGGATGATACGCAGTATTTT
TRBJ2-7 | NA | TRBV5-1 | NA | CASSIDISYEQYF | TGCGCCAGCAGCATAGACATCTCCTACGAGCAGTACTTC